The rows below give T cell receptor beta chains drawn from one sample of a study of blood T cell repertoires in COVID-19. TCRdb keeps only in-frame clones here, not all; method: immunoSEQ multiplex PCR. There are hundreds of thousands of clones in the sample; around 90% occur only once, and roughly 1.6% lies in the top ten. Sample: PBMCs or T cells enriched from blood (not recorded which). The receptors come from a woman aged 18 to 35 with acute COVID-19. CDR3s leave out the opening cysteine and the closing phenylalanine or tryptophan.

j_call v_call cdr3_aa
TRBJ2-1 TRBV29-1 SVEAPTFHEQF
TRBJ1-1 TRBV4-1 ASSHHKGQGENTEAF
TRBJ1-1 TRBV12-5 ASGLVGFPGAKNTEAF
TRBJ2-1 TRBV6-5 ASSYSGENSYNEQF
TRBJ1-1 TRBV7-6 ASSLGRLNTEAF
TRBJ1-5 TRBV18 ASSGGLGSGEPQH
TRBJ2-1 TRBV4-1 ASSQVPLSRYEQF
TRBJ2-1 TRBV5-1 ASSFLASGRVFYNEQF
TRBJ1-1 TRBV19 ASSWTGREAF
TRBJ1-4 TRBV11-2 ASSWGTGSLGEKLF
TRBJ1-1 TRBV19 ASSLGAGGSEAF
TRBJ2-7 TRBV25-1 ASSDSGLAAAYEQY
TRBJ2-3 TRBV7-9 ASSLVGLAPDTQY
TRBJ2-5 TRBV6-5 ASKQGGRETQY
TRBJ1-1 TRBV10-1 ASSDSMNTEAF
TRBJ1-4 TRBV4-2 ASSQVTGFVTNEKLF
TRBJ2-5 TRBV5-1 ASSQGQGIETQY
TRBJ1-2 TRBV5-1 ASSLGDSNYGYT
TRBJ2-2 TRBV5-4 ASSFRGANTGELF
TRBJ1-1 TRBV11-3 ASSPNSGGTEAF
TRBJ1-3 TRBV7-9 ASSLGTGSHGNTIY
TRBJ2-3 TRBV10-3 AISASGSADTQY
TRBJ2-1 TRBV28 ASSLYLAGVSNEQF
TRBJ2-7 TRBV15 ATSRDRERYYEQY
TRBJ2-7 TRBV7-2 ASSLGSGTSSYEQY
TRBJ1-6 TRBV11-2 ASSLDRERGSYNSPLH
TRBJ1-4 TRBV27 ASSLADRNEKLF
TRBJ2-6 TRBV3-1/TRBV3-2 ASSPYRGAGANVLT
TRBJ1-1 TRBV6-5 ASTATGATEAF
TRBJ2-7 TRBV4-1 ASSQPTSGAYEQY